The present T cell receptor (beta chain) was sequenced within a study of shared clonotypes between healthy human individuals (dated by TCRdb to about 2020). With regard to the full study: The cohort included a few men and a couple of women between 18 and 49 years of age. For each donor, CD4 naive and CD4 memory were each given three plates, CD8 naive was given two plates, and CD8 memory was given one plate. Blood TCR repertoires of roughly five healthy adults were deeply sequenced to estimate repertoire size and the extent of clonotype sharing between individuals. Different laboratories and diverse techniques were used to prepare libraries and sequence TCR repertoires, to increase sequencing depth and limit assay-specific biases. Per donor, leukapheresis produced somewhere between about 0.9 and 9.5 billion PBMCs. Findings and caveats that apply to the study as a whole: Incomplete sequencing was indicated by rarefaction of sorted-subset datasets, despite the large sequencing depth. Pairwise subsampling led to the expectation that sequencing depth would affect the degree of clonotype sharing among donors. Because the study included a small number of donors, the genetic and exposure-history diversity represented was limited. Higher generation probabilities were observed for clonotypes shared by all four sorted-subset donors than for non-shared clonotypes. About 5% of naive CD4, 3.5% of naive CD8, 2% to 2.5% of memory CD4, and around 0.42% of memory CD8 clonotypes were shared across four donors. Naive subsets generally had larger estimated clonotype richness than memory subsets did. Sampling was restricted to blood, and TCR repertoires in tissue are likely to differ from TCR repertoires in blood.

Using the deep immunoSEQ assay, multiplex PCR amplified TCR CDR3 regions from genomic DNA. Genomic DNA extracted from each cell subset was distributed evenly over all wells of several immunoSEQ 96-well plates, and each plate served as one replicate. Each replicate PCR for sorted subsets received approximately 220 ng genomic DNA, equal to about 30,000 T cell genomes. Purified libraries were quantified with a Qubit 3.0 fluorometer, sized on a Bioanalyzer 2100, and re-quantified with the KAPA Library Quantification kit. Every immunoSEQ 96-well plate was sequenced on a separate single-read 150-cycle Illumina NextSeq 550 flow cell. In the original analysis: The immunoSEQ output contained only junctional sequences without quality scores, so filtering could not match that applied to full-length reads. Sequences were annotated with PyIR, a Python wrapper for IgBLAST v1.9, using IMGT germline references to assign V/J genes and CDR3. Reads were removed for weak V/J assignments (E-value above 1e-6), missing CDR3, stop codons, out-of-frame junctions, or ambiguous translated residues. V3J clonotypes were defined as sequences sharing the same inferred V gene, J gene, and CDR3 amino acid sequence. Percentage overlap between repertoires was computed as shared unique clonotypes divided by the size of the smaller repertoire. Three approaches were used to assess repertoire richness: RTK rarefaction, the Chao1 estimator, and Recon v2.1 estimates of unobserved clonotypes. Generation probabilities for all TCRbeta clonotypes obtained by the gDNA method from a handful of donors were computed using OLGA. Not all clones reach the TCRdb copy of this immuneACCESS table, which keeps in-frame sequences only. Checked studies attribute under half of the gap to unresolved V genes and leave the rest unexplained. V and J calls and clone size are those listed in that table; D and trimming were worked out from the DNA. The sample yields roughly 700,000 clones; roughly 70% were counted once. Together, the top ten hold more than 1.5% of the sample.

Healthy HIV-negative adults with no recently reported acute infections or vaccinations were included as donors. All donors were Caucasian adults living in Nashville, Tennessee, USA. Magnetic negative selection was used to enrich CD4+ T cells, after which naive cells were positively selected on CD45RA and the negative fraction became the memory subset. Blood was obtained by leukapheresis, after which PBMCs were separated by Ficoll-Histopaque density gradient centrifugation and cryopreserved in liquid nitrogen vapor phase. Purity and quantity of every magnetically sorted T cell population were checked by analytical flow cytometry. Genomic DNA was isolated from every sorted fraction and measured by UV absorbance on a Nanodrop 2000c. Worth noting for this clone: The antigen this receptor binds is unknown. Base qualities are not recorded, but no much larger clone differs from it by a single base.

Including cysteine and phenylalanine, the CDR3 has 16 amino acids. This entry keeps only the CDR3 DNA: 48 bases, framed from base 1. For CDR1 and CDR2, the germline V gene lists WSHSY and SAAADI. Here V drops 6 bases and J drops 0 bases, and the junction holds 7 bases not matched to any gene. The TCR sequence derives from a woman younger than 45 in good health. The receptor chain draws on TRBV10-2 and TRBJ2-1, and TRBD1 matches 8 of the central bases. Sequencing was performed on memory CD4+ T cells sorted from blood. The cell subset or site label, read with the paper, signifies: CD45RA-negative fraction. The DNA is TGCGCCAGCAGAGACGACAGGGGAAGCTCCTACAATGAGCAGTTCTTC. Translated, it reads CASRDDRGSSYNEQFF.